This T cell receptor (beta chain) was recorded in a study of identical twins. TCRdb called the 5' RACE reads again in MiXCR, with one record for every CDR3 protein. In the table there are roughly 750,000 distinct CDR3 sequences, 21% of which are singletons. Germline lookup yields CDR1 DFQATT and CDR2 SNEGSKA (reference sequence). Losses at the gene ends were 4 bases for V and 5 bases for J; bases not matched to a gene: 1. The CDR3 has 13 residues. The data were also submitted as part of a second study, on T cells expressing NK-cell markers. In that study: In several donors, these clonotypes also led the CD3+CD56-NKG2C+ fraction.

The sequence was collected from a woman between 18 and 29 years old in good health. The sample taken for sequencing was PBMCs. V usage is TRBV20-1 and J usage is TRBJ2-2, with TRBD2 matching over 10 bases. The CDR3 DNA reads as TGCAGTGCTATGACTAGCGGGACCGGGGAGCTGTTTTTT. Translation: CSAMTSGTGELFF.